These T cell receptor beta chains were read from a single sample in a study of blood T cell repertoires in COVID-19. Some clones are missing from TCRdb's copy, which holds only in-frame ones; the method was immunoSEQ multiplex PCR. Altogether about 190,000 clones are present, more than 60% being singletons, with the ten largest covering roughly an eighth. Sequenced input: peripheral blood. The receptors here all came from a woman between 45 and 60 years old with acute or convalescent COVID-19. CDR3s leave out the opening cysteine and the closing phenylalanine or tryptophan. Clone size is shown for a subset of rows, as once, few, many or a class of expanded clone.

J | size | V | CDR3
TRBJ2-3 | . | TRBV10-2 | ASSGTQGRTDTQY
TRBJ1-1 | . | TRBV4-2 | ASSQVQGDTEAF
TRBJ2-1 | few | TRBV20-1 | SARFVNEQF
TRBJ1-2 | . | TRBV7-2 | ASSLVPGQGNYGYT
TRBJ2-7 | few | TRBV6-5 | ASSSGRGSSYEQY
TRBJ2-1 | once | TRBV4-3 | ASSRLAGGGGNEQF
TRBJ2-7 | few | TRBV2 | ASSSQDYEQY
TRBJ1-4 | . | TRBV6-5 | ASKQGILEKLF
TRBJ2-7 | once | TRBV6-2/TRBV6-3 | ASSPHRAYSSYEQY
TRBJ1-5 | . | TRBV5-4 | ASSTGFGGNQPQH
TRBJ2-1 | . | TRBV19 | ASSGVAGGHNEQF
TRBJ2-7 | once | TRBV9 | ASSVDGRSAYEQY
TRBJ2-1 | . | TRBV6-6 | ASSPPPTNEQF
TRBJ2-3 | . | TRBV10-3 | AISPLGRDTQY
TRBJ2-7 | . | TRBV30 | AWSQEFRYEQY
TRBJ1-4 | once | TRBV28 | ASLSVGKLF
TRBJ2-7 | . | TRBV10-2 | ASLRDRGTYEQY
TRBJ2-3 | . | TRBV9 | ASSVGLASSQDTQY
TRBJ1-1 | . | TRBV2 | ASRWGGGNTEAF
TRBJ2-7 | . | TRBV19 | ASSIPPGEQY
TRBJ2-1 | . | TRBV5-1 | ASMEQGRGNEQF
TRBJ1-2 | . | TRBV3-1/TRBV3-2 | ASSQGIVSSDGYT
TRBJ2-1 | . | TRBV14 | ASSPPNGLAGPRGSYNEQF
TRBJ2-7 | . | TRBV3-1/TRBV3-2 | ASRLAGAYEQY
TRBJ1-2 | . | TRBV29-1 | SVLRDSYGYT
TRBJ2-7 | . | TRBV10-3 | AITRSGDPYEQY
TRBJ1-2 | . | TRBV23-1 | ASSQSVTRGPALGDYGYT
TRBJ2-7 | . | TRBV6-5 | ASSYSRGKGFEQY
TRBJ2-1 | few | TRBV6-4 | ASSDFGTSGYNEQF
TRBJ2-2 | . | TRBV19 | ASSIIGGVTGELF
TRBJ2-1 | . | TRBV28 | ASSLLTAGERF
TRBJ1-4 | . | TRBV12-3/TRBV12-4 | ASSPRLNEKLF